This T cell receptor beta chain was retrieved from a study of blood T cells in healthy people across ages. Germline CDR1 is SGDLS and CDR2 is YYNGEE. The CDR3 spans 17 residues. In this sample, this clonotype turned up a few times. As yet, its antigen is unknown. Relative to the germline gene, one junction end is altered; a read error may explain this. Donors were systemically healthy Caucasian individuals from Russia aged roughly 6 to 90 years. Each donor had ten milliliters of peripheral blood drawn. A second PCR, run for about 7 to 11 cycles, used a sample-barcoded 5' primer plus a J-beta primer mix. TCRdb recomputed calls from the 5' RACE reads with MiXCR, one row per CDR3 protein. This sample yields hundreds of thousands of distinct CDR3 sequences, of which approximately 30% are seen a single time; around 16% belongs to the top ten. Study results and caveats: With donor CMV status unknown, expanded clonotype changes were possibly confounded.

Sequencing used blood. This clonotype was sampled from an elderly woman in good health. The chain employs TRBV9 and TRBJ1-2, with 7 bases that match TRBD1. DNA of the CDR3: TGTGCCCGCAGCGTACCGTCAGGGGGGGGCAGGGACTATGGCTACACCTTC. Translation gives CARSVPSGGGRDYGYTF.